This T cell receptor (beta chain) was captured in a study of blood T cell repertoires in COVID-19. Sequencing used immunoSEQ multiplex PCR; TCRdb keeps in-frame clones, though not all of them. This table has around 190,000 clones, 70% to 90% appearing once. CDR3 size: 14 residues. J gave up 7 bases and V 1 base, and 7 bases lay outside the gene matches. In germline, CDR1 is SGHAT, CDR2 FQNNGV. The sample taken for sequencing was peripheral blood. This TCR was recovered from a man in his fifties or sixties with active or convalescent COVID-19. This chain joins TRBV11-2 and TRBJ2-7; 7 nucleotides line up with TRBD1. As DNA, the CDR3 is TGTGCCAGCAGCTTAGGAGGGACAGCTTGGGAGCAGTACTTC. It specifies CASSLGGTAWEQYF.